This is a list of T cell receptor beta chains from one sample in a study of shared clonotypes between healthy human individuals. The data were produced by immunoSEQ multiplex PCR, yet TCRdb's version contains in-frame clones alone and is incomplete. Among about 2,200,000 clones listed, 85% to 95% were seen once. The sample was naive CD8+ T cells from PBMCs. The receptors were gathered from a young man in good health. Some clones in this sample may be carry-over from other donors' samples. Both conserved end residues are part of each CDR3.

v_gene	j_gene	CDR3aa
TRBV14	TRBJ2-7	CASSLLAGDEQYF
TRBV2	TRBJ2-7	CASRRLAGSSYEQYF
TRBV5-1	TRBJ2-1	CASSLGELAGSNNEQFF
TRBV10-2	TRBJ1-1	CASRAGNTEAFF
TRBV29-1	TRBJ1-2	CSVVGQANYGYTF
TRBV11-2	TRBJ1-1	CASSLERGHGEAFF
TRBV6-1	TRBJ2-1	CASSDSPLARLEQFF
TRBV7-3	TRBJ2-1	CASSSTSGFGNEQFF
TRBV13	TRBJ2-7	CASSLRTRNYEQYF
TRBV10-3	TRBJ2-1	CAISGTSGAFTTVNEQFF
TRBV28	TRBJ1-2	CASSYRQGAGGYTF
TRBV4-3	TRBJ2-1	CASSQGGGYNEQFF
TRBV18	TRBJ1-5	CASSTGNQPQHF
TRBV7-2	TRBJ2-5	CASSLGARPLQETQYF
TRBV5-4	TRBJ1-1	CASSLDSHQAFF
TRBV2	TRBJ2-3	CASSDISLAGGSDTQYF
TRBV7-9	TRBJ2-5	CASSLEEGFSRTQYF
TRBV15	TRBJ2-3	CATSTTRGTLISDTQYF
TRBV23-1	TRBJ1-5	CASSQPPGQASNQPQHF
TRBV29-1	TRBJ2-1	CSGDRGNEQFF
TRBV28	TRBJ2-7	CASSLGPGTGGYEQYF
TRBV29-1	TRBJ2-3	CSAKETSGYTDTQYF
TRBV7-9	TRBJ2-7	CASSLAERSGGAYEQYF
TRBV7-6	TRBJ2-5	CASSFTAGVKETQYF
TRBV7-8	TRBJ1-5	CASSLHGGNQPQHF
TRBV2	TRBJ1-2	CASSEALTGNGYTF
TRBV7-9	TRBJ1-6	CASRQRTGSSYNSPLHF
TRBV9	TRBJ2-1	CASAGAGGLTSSSYNEQFF
TRBV11-2	TRBJ2-2	CASSLEGPGELFF
TRBV7-9	TRBJ2-7	CASSSVDSPYEQYF